The clone carrying this TCR beta chain was seen a single time. The CDR3 spans 13 residues. Germline assignment: CDR1 SGHNT and CDR2 YYREEE (reference sequence). Trimming shortened V by 4 bases and J by 4 bases, and 9 bases separated the two germline ends. The source of the sample is a study of T cell changes during pregnancy in multiple sclerosis. TCRdb's table, derived via immunoSEQ multiplex PCR, lists solely in-frame clones and lacks some. The table lists approximately 51,000 clones, 94% of them singletons. This receptor was taken from a female donor with multiple sclerosis, enrolled in a pregnancy study. The V gene is TRBV5-4, the J gene TRBJ2-1; maybe TRBD2 (7 bases). This sample comprised CD4+ T cells from peripheral blood mononuclear cells, obtained in the second trimester of pregnancy. DNA for the CDR3: TGTGCCAGCAGCCGGGGGGCATACAATGAGCAGTTCTTC. Translated: CASSRGAYNEQFF. Using reference TRBV5-4 and TRBJ2-1 for the parts outside the CDR3, the full variable domain is ETGVTQSPTHLIKTRGQQVTLRCSSQSGHNTVSWYQQALGQGPQFIFQYYREEENGRGNFPPRFSGLQFPNYSSELNVNALELDDSALYLCASSRGAYNEQFFGPGTRLTVL.